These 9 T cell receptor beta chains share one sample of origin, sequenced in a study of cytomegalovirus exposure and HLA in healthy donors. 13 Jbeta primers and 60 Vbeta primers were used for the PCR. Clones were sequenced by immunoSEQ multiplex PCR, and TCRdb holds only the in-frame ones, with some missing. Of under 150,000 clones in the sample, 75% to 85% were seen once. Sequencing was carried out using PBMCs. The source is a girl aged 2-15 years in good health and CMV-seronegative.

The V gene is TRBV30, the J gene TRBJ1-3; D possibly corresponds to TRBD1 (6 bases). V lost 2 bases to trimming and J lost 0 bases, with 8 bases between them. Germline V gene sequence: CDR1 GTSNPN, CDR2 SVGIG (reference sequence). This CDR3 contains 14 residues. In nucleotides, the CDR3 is TGTGCCTGGAGTACAGGGACCTCTGGAAACACCATATATTTT. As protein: CAWSTGTSGNTIYF.

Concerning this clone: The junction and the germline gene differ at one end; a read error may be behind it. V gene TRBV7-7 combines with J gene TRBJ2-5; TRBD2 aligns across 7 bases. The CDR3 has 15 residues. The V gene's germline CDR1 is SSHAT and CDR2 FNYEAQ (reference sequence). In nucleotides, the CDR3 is TGTGCTAGCAGCTTGGGCGGGACTAACCAAGAGACCCAGTACTTC. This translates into CASSLGGTNQETQYF. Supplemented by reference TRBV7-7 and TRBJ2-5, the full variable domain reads GAGVSQSPRYKVTKRGQDVTLRCDPISSHATLYWYQQALGQGPEFLTYFNYEAQPDKSGLPSDRFSAERPEGSISTLTIQRTEQRDSAMYRCASSLGGTNQETQYFGPGTRLLVL.

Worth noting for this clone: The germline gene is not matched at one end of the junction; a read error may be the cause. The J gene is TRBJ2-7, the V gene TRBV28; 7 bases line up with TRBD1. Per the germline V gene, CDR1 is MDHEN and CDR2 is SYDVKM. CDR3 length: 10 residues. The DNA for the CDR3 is TGTGCCAGCAGTAGCGACAGGGTGCTCTTC. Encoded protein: CASSSDRVLF.

CDR3: CASRGTSGSYEQYF. The CDR3 bases are TGTGCCAGCAGGGGGACTAGCGGCTCCTACGAGCAGTACTTC. V is TRBV11-2 and J is TRBJ2-7; 11 positions agree with TRBD2. CDR1 and CDR2 (germline): SGHAT, FQNNGV. Losses at the gene ends were 6 bases for V and 0 bases for J; bases not matched to a gene: 1. The CDR3 extends over 14 amino acids. The full variable domain, with the rest looked up from reference TRBV11-2 and TRBJ2-7, is EAGVAQSPRYKIIEKRQSVAFWCNPISGHATLYWYQQILGQGPKLLIQFQNNGVVDDSQLPKDRFSAERLKGVDSTLKIQPAKLEDSAVYLCASRGTSGSYEQYFGPGTRLTVT.

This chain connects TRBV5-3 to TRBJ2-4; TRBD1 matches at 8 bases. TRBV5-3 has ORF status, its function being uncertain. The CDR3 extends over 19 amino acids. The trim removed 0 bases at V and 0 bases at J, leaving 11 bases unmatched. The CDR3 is CARSLEGRDRKGAKNIQYF. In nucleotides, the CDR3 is TGTGCCAGAAGCTTGGAGGGCCGGGACAGGAAAGGAGCCAAAAACATTCAGTACTTC.

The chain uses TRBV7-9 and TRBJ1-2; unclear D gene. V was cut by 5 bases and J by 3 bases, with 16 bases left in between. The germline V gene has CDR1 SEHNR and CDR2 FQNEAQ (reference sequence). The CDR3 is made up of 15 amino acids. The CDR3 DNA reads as TGTGCCAGCAGCCCGCCCGTGGGCGTCGACTATGGCTACACCTTC. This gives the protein CASSPPVGVDYGYTF.

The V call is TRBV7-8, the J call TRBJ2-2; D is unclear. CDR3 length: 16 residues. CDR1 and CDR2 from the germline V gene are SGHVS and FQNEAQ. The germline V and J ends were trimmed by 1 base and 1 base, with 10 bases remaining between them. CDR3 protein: CASSLEEIGNTGELFF. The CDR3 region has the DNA TGTGCCAGCAGCTTAGAGGAGATAGGGAACACCGGGGAGCTGTTTTTT.

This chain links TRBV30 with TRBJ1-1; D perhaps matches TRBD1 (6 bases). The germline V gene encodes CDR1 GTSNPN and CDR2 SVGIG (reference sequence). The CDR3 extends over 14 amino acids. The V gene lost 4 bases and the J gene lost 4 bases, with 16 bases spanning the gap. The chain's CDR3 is CAWTILGGGTEAFF. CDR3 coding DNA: TGTGCCTGGACCATACTGGGAGGGGGCACTGAAGCTTTCTTT.

DNA for the CDR3: TGTGCCAGCAGCTTCTTGGGACTAGCTTACAATGAGCAGTTCTTC. This gives the protein CASSFLGLAYNEQFF. The rearrangement joins TRBV9 to TRBJ2-1; TRBD2 agrees at 9 bases. Looked up from germline, CDR1 is SGDLS and CDR2 is YYNGEE. The V gene end was trimmed by 4 bases and the J gene end by 4 bases; junction bases not matched to a gene: 6. The CDR3 is made up of 15 amino acids.